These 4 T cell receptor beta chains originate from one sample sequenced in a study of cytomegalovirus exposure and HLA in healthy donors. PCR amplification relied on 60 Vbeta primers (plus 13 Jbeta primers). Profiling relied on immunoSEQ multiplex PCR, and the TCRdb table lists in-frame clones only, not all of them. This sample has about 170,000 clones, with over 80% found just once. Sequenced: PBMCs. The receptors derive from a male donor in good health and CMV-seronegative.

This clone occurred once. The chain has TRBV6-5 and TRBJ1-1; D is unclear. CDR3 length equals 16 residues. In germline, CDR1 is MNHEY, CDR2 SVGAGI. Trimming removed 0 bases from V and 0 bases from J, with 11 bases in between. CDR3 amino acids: CASSYSRGTLNTEAFF. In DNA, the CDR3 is TGTGCCAGCAGTTACTCGCGGGGTACGTTGAACACTGAAGCTTTCTTT.

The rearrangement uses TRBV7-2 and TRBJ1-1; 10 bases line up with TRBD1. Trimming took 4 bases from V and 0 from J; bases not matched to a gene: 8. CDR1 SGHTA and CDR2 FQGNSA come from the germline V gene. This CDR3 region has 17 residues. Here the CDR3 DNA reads TGTGCCAGCAGCTGGGCAAGGGACAGGGGTTTGAACACTGAAGCTTTCTTT. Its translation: CASSWARDRGLNTEAFF.

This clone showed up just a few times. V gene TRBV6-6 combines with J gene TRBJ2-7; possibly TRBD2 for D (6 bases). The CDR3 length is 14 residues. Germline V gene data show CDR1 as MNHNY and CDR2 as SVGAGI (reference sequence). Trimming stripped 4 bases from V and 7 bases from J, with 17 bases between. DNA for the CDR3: TGTGCCAGCAGTTCGGACGGATCAGGGAGGGAGCAGTACTTC. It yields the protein CASSSDGSGREQYF.

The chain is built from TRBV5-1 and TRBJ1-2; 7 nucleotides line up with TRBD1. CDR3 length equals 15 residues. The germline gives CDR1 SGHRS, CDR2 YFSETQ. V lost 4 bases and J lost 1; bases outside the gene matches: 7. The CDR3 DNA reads TGCGCCAGCAGCCGCGCAGGGGGAGGTAACTATGGCTACACCTTC. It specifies CASSRAGGGNYGYTF.